These T cell receptor beta chains were read from a single sample in a study of blood T cell repertoires in COVID-19. Only in-frame clones appear in the TCRdb table, and some are missing; sequencing was by immunoSEQ multiplex PCR. Among roughly 12,000 clones listed, 70% to 75% were seen once. The sample taken for sequencing was peripheral blood. The receptor set was obtained from a human donor in a cohort sampled during active COVID-19. Both conserved end residues are part of each CDR3. A D gene is named only where the DNA matches it firmly.

J gene	D gene	V gene	CDR3 DNA	CDR3 protein
TRBJ2-7	TRBD1	TRBV19	TGTGCCAGTAGTATAGACGACAGGGGGCGGGCCTACGAGCAGTACTTC	CASSIDDRGRAYEQYF
TRBJ2-3	TRBD1	TRBV7-2	TGTGCCACTAGGGACAGTACGACCTCAGATACGCAGTATTTT	CATRDSTTSDTQYF
TRBJ1-1	.	TRBV3-1/TRBV3-2	TGTGCCAGCAGTCAAGACTACAGGGCAAGAGCCACTGAAGCTTTCTTT	CASSQDYRARATEAFF
TRBJ2-2	.	TRBV6-2/TRBV6-3	TGTGCCAGCAGTTACAGGGGCAGCGGGCGCACCGGGGAGCTGTTTTTT	CASSYRGSGRTGELFF
TRBJ2-1	.	TRBV5-1	TGCGCCAGCAGCTTGTTAGGGGCCTACAATGAGCAGTTCTTC	CASSLLGAYNEQFF
TRBJ1-4	.	TRBV7-2	TGTGCCAGCAGCTTACCGCAGGGAACTAATGAAAAACTGTTTTTT	CASSLPQGTNEKLFF
TRBJ1-1	TRBD1	TRBV28	TGTGCCAGCAGTTTCCAAATGGGGACAGGGGCGCCAGCTTTCTTT	CASSFQMGTGAPAFF
TRBJ2-3	.	TRBV7-9	TGTGCCAGCAGCTCCCCCGCGATGCAGTATTTT	CASSSPAMQYF
TRBJ1-2	TRBD1	TRBV14	TGTGCCAGCAGCCCGGACAGGGGACGAGGCTACACCTTC	CASSPDRGRGYTF
TRBJ2-1	.	TRBV7-2	TGTGCCAGCAGCGAGAGGCCCCTCCTCTACAATGAGCAGTTCTTC	CASSERPLLYNEQFF